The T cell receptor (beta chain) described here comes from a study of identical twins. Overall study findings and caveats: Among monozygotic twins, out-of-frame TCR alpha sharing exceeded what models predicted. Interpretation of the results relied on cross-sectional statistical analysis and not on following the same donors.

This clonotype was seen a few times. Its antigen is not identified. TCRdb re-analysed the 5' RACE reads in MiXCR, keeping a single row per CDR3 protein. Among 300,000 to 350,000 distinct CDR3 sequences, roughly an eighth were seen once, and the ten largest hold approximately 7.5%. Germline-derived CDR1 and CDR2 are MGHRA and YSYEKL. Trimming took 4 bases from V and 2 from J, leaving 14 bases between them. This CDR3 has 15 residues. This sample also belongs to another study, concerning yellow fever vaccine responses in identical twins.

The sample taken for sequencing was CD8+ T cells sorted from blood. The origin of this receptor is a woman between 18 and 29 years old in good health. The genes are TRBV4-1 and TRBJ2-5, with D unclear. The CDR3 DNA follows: TGCGCCAGCAGCCTCTTCGGTCCACAGCAAGAGACCCAGTACTTC. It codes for CASSLFGPQQETQYF.